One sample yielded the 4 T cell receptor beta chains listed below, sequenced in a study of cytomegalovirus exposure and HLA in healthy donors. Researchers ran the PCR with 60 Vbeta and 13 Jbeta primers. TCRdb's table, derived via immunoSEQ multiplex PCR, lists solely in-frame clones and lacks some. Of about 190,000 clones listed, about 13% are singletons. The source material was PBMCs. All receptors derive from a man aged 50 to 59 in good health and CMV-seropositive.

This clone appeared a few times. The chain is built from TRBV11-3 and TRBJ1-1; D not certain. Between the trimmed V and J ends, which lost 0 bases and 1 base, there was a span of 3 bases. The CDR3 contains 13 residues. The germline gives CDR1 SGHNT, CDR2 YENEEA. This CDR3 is CASSLDRNTEAFF. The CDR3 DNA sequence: TGTGCCAGCAGCTTAGATAGGAACACTGAAGCTTTCTTT.

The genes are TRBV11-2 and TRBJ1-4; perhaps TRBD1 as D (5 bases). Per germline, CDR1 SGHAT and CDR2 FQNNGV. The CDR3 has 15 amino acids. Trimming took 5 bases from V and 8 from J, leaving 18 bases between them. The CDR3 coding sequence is TGTGCCAGCAGCCGCGGGGGACCGCGGAGCGAAAAACTGTTTTTT. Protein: CASSRGGPRSEKLFF.

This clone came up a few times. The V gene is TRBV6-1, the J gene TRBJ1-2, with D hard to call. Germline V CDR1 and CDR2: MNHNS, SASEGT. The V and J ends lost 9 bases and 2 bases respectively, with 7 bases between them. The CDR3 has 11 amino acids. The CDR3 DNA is TGTGCCAGTAAGCCCAACTATGGCTACACCTTC. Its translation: CASKPNYGYTF.

This CDR3 is CASRAAASTDTQYF. CDR3 nucleotides: TGTGCCTCTAGGGCAGCGGCTAGCACAGATACGCAGTATTTT. V and J are TRBV2 and TRBJ2-3; D might be TRBD2 (5 bases). This CDR3 contains 14 residues. The ends were cut back, 11 bases at V and 0 bases at J, with 15 bases in the middle. The germline gives CDR1 SNHLY, CDR2 FYNNEI.